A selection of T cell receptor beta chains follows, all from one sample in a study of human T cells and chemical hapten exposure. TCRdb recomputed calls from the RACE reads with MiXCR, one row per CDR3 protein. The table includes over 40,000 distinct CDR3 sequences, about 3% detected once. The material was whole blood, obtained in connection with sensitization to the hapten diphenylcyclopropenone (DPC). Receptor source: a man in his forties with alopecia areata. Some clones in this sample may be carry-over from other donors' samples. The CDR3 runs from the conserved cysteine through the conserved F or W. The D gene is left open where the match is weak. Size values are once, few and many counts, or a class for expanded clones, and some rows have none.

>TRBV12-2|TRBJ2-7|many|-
TGTGCAGCCCACTCTAAGGTCCACGAGCAGTACTTC
CAAHSKVHEQYF
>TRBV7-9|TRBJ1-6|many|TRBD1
TGTGCCAGCAGCCCTGACAGGGGGCTATCTAATTCACCCCTCCACTTT
CASSPDRGLSNSPLHF
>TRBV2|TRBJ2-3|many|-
TGTGCCAGCAGTGAGATCCATACGCAGTATTTT
CASSEIHTQYF
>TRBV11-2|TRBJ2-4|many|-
TGTGCCAGCAGCTTAGTCCGTGACAAGGGGAGTGCAAAAAACATTCAGTACTTC
CASSLVRDKGSAKNIQYF
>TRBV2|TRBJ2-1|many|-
TGTGCCAGCAGTGAAGGAGGGGGATTTCTGAATGAGCAGTTCTTC
CASSEGGGFLNEQFF
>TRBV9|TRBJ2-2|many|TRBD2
TGTGCCAGCAGCGTAGTACCAGTCCAGGGAGGGACCGGGGAGCTGTTTTTT
CASSVVPVQGGTGELFF
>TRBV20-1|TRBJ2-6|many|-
TGCAGTGCTAGTGTCGGGATACCCGGGGCCAACGTCCTGACTTTC
CSASVGIPGANVLTF
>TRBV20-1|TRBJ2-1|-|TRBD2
TGCAGTGCTTCTCCAATAGCGGGAGGCTACGAACTTCGCAATGAGCAGTTCTTC
CSASPIAGGYELRNEQFF
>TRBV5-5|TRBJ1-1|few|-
TGTGCCAGCAGCCAGGCGACATGGGCAGGGAGCACTGAAGCTTTCTTT
CASSQATWAGSTEAFF
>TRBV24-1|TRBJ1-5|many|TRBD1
TGTGCCACCAGTGAAACAGGGGCTTTCAATCAGCCCCAGCATTTT
CATSETGAFNQPQHF
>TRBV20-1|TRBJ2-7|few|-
TGCAGTGCTGGTACAGGGATCGGCGAGCAGTACTTC
CSAGTGIGEQYF
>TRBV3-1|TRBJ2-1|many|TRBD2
TGTGCCAGCAGCCAAGTATGGGGCGGGAGCTCCTACAATGAGCAGTTCTTC
CASSQVWGGSSYNEQFF
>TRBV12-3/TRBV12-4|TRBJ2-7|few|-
TGTGCCAGCAGTTTGACAGGTTCCTACGAGCAGTACTTC
CASSLTGSYEQYF
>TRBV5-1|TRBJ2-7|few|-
TGCGCCAGCAGCTTCGGACTACTCTCTAGCTCCTACGAGCAGTACTTC
CASSFGLLSSSYEQYF
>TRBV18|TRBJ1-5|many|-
TGTGCCAGCTCGCTGGTCCCCCTTTCCGATCAGCCCCAGCATTTT
CASSLVPLSDQPQHF
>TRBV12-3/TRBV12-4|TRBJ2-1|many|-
TGTGCCAGCAGTTTTTGGGAAGAGCAGTTCTTC
CASSFWEEQFF
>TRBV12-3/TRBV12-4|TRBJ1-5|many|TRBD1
TGTGCCAGCAGCCCGACAGGGCGCAATCAGCCCCAGCATTTT
CASSPTGRNQPQHF
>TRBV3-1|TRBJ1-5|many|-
TGTGCCAGCAGCCAAGATAACGGGAAATATCAGCCCCAGCATTTT
CASSQDNGKYQPQHF
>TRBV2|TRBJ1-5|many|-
TGTGCCAGCAAGGCTGGACATTCGGGAGGGCCCCAGCATTTT
CASKAGHSGGPQHF
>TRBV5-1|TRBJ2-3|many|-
TGCGCCAGCAGCAGGGACGGGGGAGATACGCAGTATTTT
CASSRDGGDTQYF
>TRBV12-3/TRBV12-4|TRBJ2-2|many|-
TGTGCCAGCACCCCTCATGGGGGACGGACCGGGGAGCTGTTTTTT
CASTPHGGRTGELFF
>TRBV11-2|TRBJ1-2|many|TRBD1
TGTGCCAGCAGCTTAGAATACAGGGGCGGCTACACCTTC
CASSLEYRGGYTF
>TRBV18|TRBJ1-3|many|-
TGTGCCAGCTCACCAGAGGGAAACACCATATATTTT
CASSPEGNTIYF
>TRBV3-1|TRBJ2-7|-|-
TGTGCCAGCAGCAACGGGGGCCCCGGCGAGCAGTACTTC
CASSNGGPGEQYF
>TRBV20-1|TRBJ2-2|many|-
TGCAGTGCTAGGGGGACATACACCGGGGAGCTGTTTTTT
CSARGTYTGELFF
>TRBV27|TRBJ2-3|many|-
TGTGCCAGCAGTTTATTAGAGGGGGCAGATACGCAGTATTTT
CASSLLEGADTQYF
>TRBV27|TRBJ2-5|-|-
TGTGCCAGCAGGCGGGCAGGCCAGGGTCTTGGGACCCAGTGCTTC
CASRRAGQGLGTQCF
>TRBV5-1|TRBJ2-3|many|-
TGCGCCAGCAGCTTGGGGGGAGGCACAGATACGCAGTATTTT
CASSLGGGTDTQYF
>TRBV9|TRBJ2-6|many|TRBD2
TGTGCCAGCAGCGCTCGGGGGCAATTGGTAGCGGGAGAGGGTGGGGCCAACGTCCTGACTTTC
CASSARGQLVAGEGGANVLTF
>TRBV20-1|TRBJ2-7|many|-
TGCAGTGCTAGAGATAGGGGCGCCCCCTACGAGCAGTACTTC
CSARDRGAPYEQYF
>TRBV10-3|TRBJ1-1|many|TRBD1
TGTGCCATCAGTGAGTTGGACAGGGGTGACACTGAAGCTTTCTTT
CAISELDRGDTEAFF
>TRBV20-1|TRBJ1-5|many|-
TGCAGTGCTAGGAAGAAGGGAGTTAATAGCAATCAGCCCCAGCATTTT
CSARKKGVNSNQPQHF
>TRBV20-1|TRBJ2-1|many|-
TGCAGTGCCATGGCCCGGCGAGAACAGTTTGAGCAGTTCTTC
CSAMARREQFEQFF
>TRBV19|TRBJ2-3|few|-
TGTGCCAGTAGTAGTCCTCAGCGGATGTCTAGCACAGATACGCAGTATTTT
CASSSPQRMSSTDTQYF
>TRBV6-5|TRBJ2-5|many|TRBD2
TGTGCCAGTCGGGGACTAGCGGGAGGCCCGGAAGAGACCCAGTACTTC
CASRGLAGGPEETQYF
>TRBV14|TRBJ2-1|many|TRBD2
TGTGCCAGCAGCCAAGGACTAGCGGGAGGCCTCATATACAATGAGCAGTTCTTC
CASSQGLAGGLIYNEQFF
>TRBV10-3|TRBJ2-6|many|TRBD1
TGTGCCATCAGTTCCAGGACAGGGGGCTTCTCTGGGGCCAACGTCCTGACTTTC
CAISSRTGGFSGANVLTF
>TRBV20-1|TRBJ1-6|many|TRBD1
TGCAGTGCTAGTGTGGACAGGGGCAATTCACCCCTCCACTTT
CSASVDRGNSPLHF
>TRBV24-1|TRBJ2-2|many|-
TGTGCCACCAGTGATCCCCGACAGTCCTTTACCGGGGAGCTGTTTTTT
CATSDPRQSFTGELFF
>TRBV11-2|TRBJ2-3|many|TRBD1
TGTGCCAGCAGCTTACCCGGACAGGGGACAGATACGCAGTATTTT
CASSLPGQGTDTQYF
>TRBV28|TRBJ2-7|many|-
TGTGCCAGCAGTCCCCGGACAGTCTACGAGCAGTACTTC
CASSPRTVYEQYF
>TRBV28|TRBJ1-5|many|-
TGTGCCAGCAGTTTCCGGGGGCGGAATCAGCCCCAGCATTTT
CASSFRGRNQPQHF
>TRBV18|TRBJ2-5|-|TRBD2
TGTGCCAGCTCACACTCCACCCTAGCGGGAGTCGGCCGAGTAGAGACCCAGTACTTC
CASSHSTLAGVGRVETQYF
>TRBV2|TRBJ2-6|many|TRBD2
TGTGCCAGCAGTGTCTACGGGGCTAGCGGCTCTGGTAGTGGGGCCAACGTCCTGACTTTC
CASSVYGASGSGSGANVLTF
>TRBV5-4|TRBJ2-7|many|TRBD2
TGTGCCAGCAGCTTGAGCAGCGGGAGTTCCGACGAGCAGTACTTC
CASSLSSGSSDEQYF
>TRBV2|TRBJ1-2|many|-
TGTGCCAGCAGACCACTAATAGGCGGTAACTATGGCTACACCTTC
CASRPLIGGNYGYTF
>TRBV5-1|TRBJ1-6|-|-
TGCGCCAGCAGCAAAAACCTCGGGGATTCACCCCTCCACTTT
CASSKNLGDSPLHF
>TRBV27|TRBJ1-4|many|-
TGTGCCAGCAGTTTATTCACTAATGAAAAACTGTTTTTT
CASSLFTNEKLFF
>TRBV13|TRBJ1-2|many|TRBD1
TGTGCCAGCAGCTTGGGACAGGGGTTTTCAGGCTACACCTTC
CASSLGQGFSGYTF
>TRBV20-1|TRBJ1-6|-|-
TGCAGTGCTAGATCGGATTATGATTCACCCCTCCACTTT
CSARSDYDSPLHF
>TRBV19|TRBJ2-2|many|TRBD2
TGTGCCAGTAGAACCGGGACTAGGGACACCGGGGAGCTGTTTTTT
CASRTGTRDTGELFF
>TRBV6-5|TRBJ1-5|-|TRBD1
TGTGCCAGCAGAACTGACAGGGGCGGACAGCCCCAGCATTTT
CASRTDRGGQPQHF
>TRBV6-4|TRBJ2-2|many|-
TGTGCCAGCGATCAATCTGCGGGACAAGTTTCGAACACCGGGGAGCTGTTTTTT
CASDQSAGQVSNTGELFF
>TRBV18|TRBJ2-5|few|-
TGTGCCAGCTCACCACCGGTACACCGTGCGGGTGAGACCCAGTACTTC
CASSPPVHRAGETQYF
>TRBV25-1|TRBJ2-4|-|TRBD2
TGTGCCAGCAGTGAATATACCAGCGGGAGGAACATTCAGTACTTC
CASSEYTSGRNIQYF